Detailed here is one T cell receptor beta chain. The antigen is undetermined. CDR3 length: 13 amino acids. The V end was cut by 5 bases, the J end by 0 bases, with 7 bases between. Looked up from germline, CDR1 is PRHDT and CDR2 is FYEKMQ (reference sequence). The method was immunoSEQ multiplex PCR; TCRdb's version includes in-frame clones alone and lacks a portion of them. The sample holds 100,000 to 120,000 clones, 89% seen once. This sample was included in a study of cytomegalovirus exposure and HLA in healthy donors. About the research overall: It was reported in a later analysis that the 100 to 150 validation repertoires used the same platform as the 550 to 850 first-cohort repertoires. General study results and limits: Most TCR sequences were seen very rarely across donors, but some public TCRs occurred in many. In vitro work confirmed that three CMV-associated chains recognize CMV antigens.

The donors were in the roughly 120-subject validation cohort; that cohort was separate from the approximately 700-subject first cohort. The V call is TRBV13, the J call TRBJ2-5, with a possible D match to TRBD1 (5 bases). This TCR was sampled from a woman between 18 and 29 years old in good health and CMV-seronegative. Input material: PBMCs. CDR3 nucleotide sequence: TGTGCCAGCAGCCCGGACAACCAAGAGACCCAGTACTTC. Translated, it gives CASSPDNQETQYF.